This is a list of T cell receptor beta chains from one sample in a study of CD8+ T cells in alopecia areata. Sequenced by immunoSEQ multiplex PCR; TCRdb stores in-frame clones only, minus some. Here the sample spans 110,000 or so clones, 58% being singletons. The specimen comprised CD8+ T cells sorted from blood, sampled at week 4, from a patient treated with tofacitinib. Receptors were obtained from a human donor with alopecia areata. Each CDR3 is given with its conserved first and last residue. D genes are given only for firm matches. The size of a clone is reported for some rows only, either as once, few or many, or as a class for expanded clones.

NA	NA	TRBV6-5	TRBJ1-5	TGTGCCAGCAGGGCTCTCAATCAGCCCCAGCATTTT	CASRALNQPQHF
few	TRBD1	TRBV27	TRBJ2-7	TGTGCCAGCAGTCCGGCCGGGACAGGGATTCCCTACGAGCAGTACTTC	CASSPAGTGIPYEQYF
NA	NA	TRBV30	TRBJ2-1	TGTGCCTGGAGTCTCAGAATGCCAGGGCAGTTCTTC	CAWSLRMPGQFF
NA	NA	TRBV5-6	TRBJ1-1	TGTGCCAGCAGCTGGGGCACCGTCGAGAACACTGAAGCTTTCTTT	CASSWGTVENTEAFF
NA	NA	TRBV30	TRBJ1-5	TGTGCCTGGACTCACACAGGAAATCAGCCCCAGCATTTT	CAWTHTGNQPQHF
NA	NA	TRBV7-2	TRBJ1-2	TGTGCCATCTCGGGTGGGGATAGCTATGGCTACACCTTC	CAISGGDSYGYTF
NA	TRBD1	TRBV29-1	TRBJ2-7	TGCAGCGTTGTAGGGACAGGGGCCTACGAGCAGTACTTC	CSVVGTGAYEQYF
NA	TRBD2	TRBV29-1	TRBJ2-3	TGCAGCGTTGTCCGGCTAGCGGGGGTCACAGATACGCAGTATTTT	CSVVRLAGVTDTQYF
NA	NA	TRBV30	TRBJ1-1	TGTGCCTGGAGTGGCTTACCAGGGGACACTGAAGCTTTCTTT	CAWSGLPGDTEAFF
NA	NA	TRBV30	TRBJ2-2	TGTGCCTGGAGTACAACCGGGGAGCTGTTTTTT	CAWSTTGELFF
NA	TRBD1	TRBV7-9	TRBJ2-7	TGTGCCAGCAGCTCGGGACAGAAGAACTACGAGCAGTACTTC	CASSSGQKNYEQYF
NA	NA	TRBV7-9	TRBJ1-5	TGTGCCAGCAGCCTCGGGGGGGGCAATCAGCCCCAGCATTTT	CASSLGGGNQPQHF
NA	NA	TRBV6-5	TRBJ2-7	TGTGCCAGCAGTTACTCTTCAGACGAGCAGTACTTC	CASSYSSDEQYF
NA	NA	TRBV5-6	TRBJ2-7	TGTGCCAGCAGCTTAGATGACAGCTACGAGCAGTACTTC	CASSLDDSYEQYF
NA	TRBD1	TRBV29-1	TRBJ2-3	TGCAGCGTTGAAGCCCGGGACAGGGGCCCCACAGATACGCAGTATTTT	CSVEARDRGPTDTQYF
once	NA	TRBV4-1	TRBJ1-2	TGCGCCAGCAGCCTCCGAACGACACAGGGCTTCTATGGCTACACCTTC	CASSLRTTQGFYGYTF
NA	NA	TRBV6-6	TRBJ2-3	TGTGCCAGCAGTTCCACAGATACGCAGTATTTT	CASSSTDTQYF
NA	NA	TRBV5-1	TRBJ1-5	TGCGCCAGCAGCTTGGAAGGGAGCAATCAGCCCCAGCATTTT	CASSLEGSNQPQHF
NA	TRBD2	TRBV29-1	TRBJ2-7	TGCAGCGTTGGCGGACTAGCGGGTTTTAGCTCCTACGAGCAGTACTTC	CSVGGLAGFSSYEQYF
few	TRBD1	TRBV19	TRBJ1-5	TGTGCCAGTAGGGAGACAGGGCAGAGCAATCAGCCCCAGCATTTT	CASRETGQSNQPQHF
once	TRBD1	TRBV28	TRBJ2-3	TGTGCCAGCAGTTCCCCCTTCGACAGGGTAGATGGGACAGATACGCAGTATTTT	CASSSPFDRVDGTDTQYF
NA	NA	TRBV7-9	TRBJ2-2	TGTGCCAGCCAGCTCACCGGGGAGCTGTTTTTT	CASQLTGELFF
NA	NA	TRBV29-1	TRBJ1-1	TGCAGCGTCGAAGGGTCACAGCAAGCTTTCTTT	CSVEGSQQAFF
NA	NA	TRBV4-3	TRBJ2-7	TGCGCCAGCAGCCAAGATCTTGACGGATCCTACGAGCAGTACTTC	CASSQDLDGSYEQYF
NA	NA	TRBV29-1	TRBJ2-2	TGCAGCGTTGAAGACGCAAGCAAGGGGACCGGGGAGCTGTTTTTT	CSVEDASKGTGELFF
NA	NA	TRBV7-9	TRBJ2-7	TGTGCCAGCAGCTCCACCTACGAGCAGTACTTC	CASSSTYEQYF
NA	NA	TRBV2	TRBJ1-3	TGTGCCAGCAGTGATAGGGGCCCGAGCTCTGGAAACACCATATATTTT	CASSDRGPSSGNTIYF
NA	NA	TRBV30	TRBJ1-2	TGTGCCTGGAGTGGAGGACAGACTTACTATGGCTACACCTTC	CAWSGGQTYYGYTF
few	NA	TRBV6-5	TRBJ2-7	TGTGCCAGCAGCTACCCAGGGTACGAGCAGTACTTC	CASSYPGYEQYF
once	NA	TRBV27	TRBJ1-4	TGTGCCAGCAGTTCGCGGGGGGAAGTTGAAAAACTGTTTTTT	CASSSRGEVEKLFF
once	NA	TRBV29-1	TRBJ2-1	TGCAGCGTTGAGGAGTTGCACAATGAGCAGTTCTTC	CSVEELHNEQFF
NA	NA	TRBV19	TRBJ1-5	TGTGCCAGTAAGGCCCTGGGTCAGCCCCAGCATTTT	CASKALGQPQHF
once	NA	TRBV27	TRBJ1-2	TGTGCCAGCAGTCTCACCGGACAGTCCTATGGCTACACCTTC	CASSLTGQSYGYTF
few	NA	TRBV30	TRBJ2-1	TGTGCCTGGAGTCCGACAGCCTACAATGAGCAGTTCTTC	CAWSPTAYNEQFF
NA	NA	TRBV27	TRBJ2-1	TGTGCCAGCAGTGAGAAACGGATCTACAATGAGCAGTTCTTC	CASSEKRIYNEQFF
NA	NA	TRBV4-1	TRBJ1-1	TGCGCCAGCAGCCCCGGGCTCCAGGGGACTGAAGCTTTCTTT	CASSPGLQGTEAFF
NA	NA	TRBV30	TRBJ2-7	TGTGCCTGGGTAGGGCCGGTGGGGACCAGCTTC	CAWVGPVGTSF